A selection of T cell receptor beta chains follows, all from one sample in a study of T cells expressing NK-cell markers. TCRdb reprocessed the 5' RACE reads and stores each CDR3 protein as one record, lacking DNA. The sample is made up of 300,000 to 500,000 distinct CDR3 sequences, and the top ten hold about 10% of it. Sequencing was carried out using blood T cells: a sorted CD56 or NKG2C T cell subset, CD4+ or CD8+ T cells, or bulk PBMC T cells (not recorded which). The receptors come from a woman in her forties or fifties in good health. CDR3s include the opening cysteine and the closing phenylalanine or tryptophan. Fields, in order: V gene, J gene, CDR3 protein.

TRBV2,TRBJ2-5,CASSSPLGRSQETQYF
TRBV19,TRBJ1-6,CASSRGGAGNSPLHF
TRBV4-1,TRBJ1-1,CASSHSPMGTEAFF
TRBV14,TRBJ2-6,CASSQYSGANVLTF
TRBV10-3,TRBJ2-7,CAISGSIGQGTYEQYF
TRBV7-9,TRBJ1-2,CASSPDRGGYTF
TRBV29-1,TRBJ2-3,CSVDGLAGGPVRADTQYF
TRBV12-3/TRBV12-4,TRBJ2-7,CASSVGQGKQYF
TRBV20-1,TRBJ2-7,CSASPVAVSYEQYF
TRBV12-3/TRBV12-4,TRBJ2-7,CASNDGKPFYEQYF
TRBV3-1,TRBJ2-2,CASSQETTSSTGELFF
TRBV4-1,TRBJ2-3,CASSHGGFTDTQYF
TRBV7-6,TRBJ1-1,CASSRAPRDTEAFF
TRBV19,TRBJ2-5,CASSTGGQGLETQYF
TRBV20-1,TRBJ1-5,CSARVDGTGNNQPQHF
TRBV30,TRBJ2-2,CAWVPGLGSGELFF
TRBV12-3/TRBV12-4,TRBJ1-1,CASTLGTEAFF
TRBV7-8,TRBJ2-1,CASSLVRTATIHEQFF
TRBV20-1,TRBJ2-1,CSARAGQAYNEQFF
TRBV9,TRBJ2-7,CASSVEARPGGEQYF
TRBV7-8,TRBJ2-1,CASSLEGRGSYYNEQFF
TRBV11-3,TRBJ2-1,CASSFRRTGRDNEQFF
TRBV5-1,TRBJ2-3,CASSREGQGVSTDTQYF
TRBV20-1,TRBJ2-3,CSGWRTLPSSTDTQYF
TRBV12-3/TRBV12-4,TRBJ2-5,CASSHTRVLQETQYF
TRBV19,TRBJ1-2,CASSNGGLANYGYTF
TRBV3-1,TRBJ2-7,CASSQSKRTYEQYF
TRBV6-6,TRBJ2-5,CASIESPWRDRETQYF
TRBV9,TRBJ2-5,CASSPRESETQYF
TRBV27,TRBJ2-1,CASTRASMDEQFF
TRBV25-1,TRBJ2-1,CASKREAYEQFF
TRBV14,TRBJ2-5,CASSSSGRAWETQYF
TRBV5-1,TRBJ2-2,CASSLLAGDGGELFF
TRBV20-1,TRBJ2-1,CSARPQGRYNEQFF
TRBV24-1,TRBJ2-1,CATSDFRGSSYNEQFF
TRBV24-1,TRBJ2-7,CATSDSLSGTPYEQYF
TRBV29-1,TRBJ1-1,CSVRGDRGKAEAFF
TRBV2,TRBJ1-2,CASSDTSVRGYTF